Many counts were recorded for the clone carrying this T cell receptor (beta chain). It was with a sample-barcoded 5' primer and a J-beta primer mix that a second PCR of about 7 to 12 cycles was run. Each CDR3 protein gets one entry after TCRdb re-called the 5' RACE reads with MiXCR. Among 450,000 to 600,000 distinct CDR3 sequences listed, roughly a quarter were seen once. Trimming took 6 bases from V and 7 from J; bases not matched to a gene: 5. Germline values: CDR1 KGHDR, CDR2 SFDVKD. The CDR3 is 14 amino acids. This specimen comes from a study of blood T cells in healthy people across ages. This same sample was also taken into another study, of T cells of mothers and their children.

The sequencing input was blood. The TCR sequence derives from a boy aged 2 to 10 in good health. The V call is TRBV24-1, the J call TRBJ2-1; 10 bases are shared with TRBD2. The CDR3 here is CATSFSGRSNEQFF. The CDR3 DNA is TGTGCCACCAGTTTTAGCGGGAGGTCTAATGAGCAGTTCTTC.